This T cell receptor (beta chain) originates from a study of T cells in Graves' hyperthyroidism and ophthalmopathy. Study-level results: Expanded thyroid clonotypes (above 0.001) were mostly also found in blood.

RNA transcripts gave rise to amplified TCR beta CDR3 regions. First-round RT-PCR of the TCR CDR3 relied on the HTBI primer set. TCRdb re-derived calls from the multiplex PCR reads in MiXCR, one entry per CDR3 protein. The table shows about 550,000 distinct CDR3 sequences, with about a fifth occurring only once. Patients counted as stable if ophthalmopathy did not develop within 18 months. Clinical symptoms, serum thyroxine, TRAb, thyroid ultrasound and orbital computed tomography established diagnosis. PBMCs were collected from a roughly 9.7 ml volume of fresh peripheral blood. This clonotype was counted only a few times. As yet, its antigen is unknown. The sequenced sample consisted of blood. The receptor's source is a man between 18 and 35 years old with Graves' hyperthyroidism.

The CDR3: CSAPDRAGNTIYF. In DNA, the CDR3 is TGCAGTGCCCCCGACAGGGCTGGAAACACCATATATTTT. The chain recombines TRBV20-1 with TRBJ1-3; 7 bases are shared with TRBD1. Trimming removed 6 bases from V and 2 bases from J; junction bases left unmatched: 4. The CDR3 has 13 amino acids. From germline, CDR1 is DFQATT and CDR2 SNEGSKA (reference sequence).